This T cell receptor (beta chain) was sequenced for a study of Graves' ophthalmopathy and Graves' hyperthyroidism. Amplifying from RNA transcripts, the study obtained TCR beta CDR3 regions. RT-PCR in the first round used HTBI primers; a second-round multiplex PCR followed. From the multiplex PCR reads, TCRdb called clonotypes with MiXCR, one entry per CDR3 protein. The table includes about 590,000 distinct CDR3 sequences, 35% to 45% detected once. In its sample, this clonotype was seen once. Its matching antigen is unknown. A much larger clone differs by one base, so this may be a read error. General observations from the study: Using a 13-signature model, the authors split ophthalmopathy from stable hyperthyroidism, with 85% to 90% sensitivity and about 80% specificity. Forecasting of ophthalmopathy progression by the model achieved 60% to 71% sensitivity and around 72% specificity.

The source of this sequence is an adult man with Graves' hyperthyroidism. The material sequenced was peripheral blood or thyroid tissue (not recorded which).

CDR3 region: CAGSQDQGRFYEQYF. The CDR3 DNA reads TGTGCCGGCAGCCAAGATCAGGGGCGCTTCTACGAGCAGTACTTC. The rearrangement uses TRBV14 and TRBJ2-7, with D possibly matching TRBD1 (6 bases). Germline V lookup: CDR1 SGHDN, CDR2 FVKESK. The CDR3 covers 15 residues.